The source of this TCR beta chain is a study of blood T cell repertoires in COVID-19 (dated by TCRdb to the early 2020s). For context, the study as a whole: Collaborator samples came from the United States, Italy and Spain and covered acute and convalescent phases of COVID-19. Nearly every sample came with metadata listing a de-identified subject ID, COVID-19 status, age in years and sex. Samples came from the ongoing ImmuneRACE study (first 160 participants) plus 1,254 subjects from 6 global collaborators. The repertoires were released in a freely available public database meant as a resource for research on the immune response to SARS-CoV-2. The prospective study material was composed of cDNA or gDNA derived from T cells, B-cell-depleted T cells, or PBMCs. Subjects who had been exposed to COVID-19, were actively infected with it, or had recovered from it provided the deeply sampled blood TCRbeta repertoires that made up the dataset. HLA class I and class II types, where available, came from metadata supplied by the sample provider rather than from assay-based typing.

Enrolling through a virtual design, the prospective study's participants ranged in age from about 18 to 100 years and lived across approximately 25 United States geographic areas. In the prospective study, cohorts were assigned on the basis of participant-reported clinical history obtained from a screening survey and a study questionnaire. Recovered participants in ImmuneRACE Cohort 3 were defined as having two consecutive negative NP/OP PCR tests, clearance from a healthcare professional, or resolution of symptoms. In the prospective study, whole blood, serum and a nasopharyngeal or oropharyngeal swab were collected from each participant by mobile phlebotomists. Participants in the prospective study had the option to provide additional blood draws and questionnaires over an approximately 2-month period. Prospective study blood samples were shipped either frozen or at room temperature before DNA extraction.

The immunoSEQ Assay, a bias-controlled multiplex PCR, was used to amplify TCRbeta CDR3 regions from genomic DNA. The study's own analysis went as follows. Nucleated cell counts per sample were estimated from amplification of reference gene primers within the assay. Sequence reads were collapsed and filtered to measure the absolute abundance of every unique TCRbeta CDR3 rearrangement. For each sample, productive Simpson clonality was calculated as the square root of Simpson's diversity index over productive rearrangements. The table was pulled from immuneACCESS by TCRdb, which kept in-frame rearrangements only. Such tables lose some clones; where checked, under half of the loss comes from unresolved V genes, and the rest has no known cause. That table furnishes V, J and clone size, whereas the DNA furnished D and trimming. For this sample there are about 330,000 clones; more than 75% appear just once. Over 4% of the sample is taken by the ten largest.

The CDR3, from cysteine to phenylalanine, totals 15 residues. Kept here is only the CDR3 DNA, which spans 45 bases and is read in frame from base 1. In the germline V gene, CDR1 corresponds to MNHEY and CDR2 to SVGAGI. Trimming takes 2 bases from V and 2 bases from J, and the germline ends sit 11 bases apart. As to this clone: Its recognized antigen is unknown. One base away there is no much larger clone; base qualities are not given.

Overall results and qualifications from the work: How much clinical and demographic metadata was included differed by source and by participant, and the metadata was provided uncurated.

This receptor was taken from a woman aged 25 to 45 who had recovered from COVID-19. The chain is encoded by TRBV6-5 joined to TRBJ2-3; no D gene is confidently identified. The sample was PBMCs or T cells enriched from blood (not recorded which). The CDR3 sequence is CASSYRQVFTDTQYF. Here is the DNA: TGTGCCAGCAGTTACCGGCAGGTATTCACAGATACGCAGTATTTT.